This T cell receptor beta chain stems from a study of cytomegalovirus exposure and HLA in healthy donors. Losses at the gene ends were 0 bases for V and 4 bases for J; bases not matched to a gene: 4. This CDR3 is 16 amino acids long. Looked up from germline, CDR1 is KGHSH and CDR2 is LQKENI. 60 Vbeta and 13 Jbeta primers were used in PCR. Data came from immunoSEQ multiplex PCR; TCRdb stores just in-frame clones and leaves some out. The sample lists hundreds of thousands of clones, 70% to 85% occurring once. This receptor was taken from a woman aged 55-70 years in good health and CMV-seropositive. V usage is TRBV18 and J usage is TRBJ1-5; 9 positions agree with TRBD1. Sequences were obtained from PBMCs. CDR3 protein: CASSPPGTGRNQPQHF. The CDR3 DNA sequence: TGTGCCAGCTCACCACCCGGGACAGGGAGAAATCAGCCCCAGCATTTT. Together with reference TRBV18 and TRBJ1-5, the CDR3 gives the full variable domain: NAGVMQNPRHLVRRRGQEARLRCSPMKGHSHVYWYRQLPEEGLKFMVYLQKENIIDESGMPKERFSAEFPKEGPSILRIQQVVRGDSAAYFCASSPPGTGRNQPQHFGDGTRLSIL.